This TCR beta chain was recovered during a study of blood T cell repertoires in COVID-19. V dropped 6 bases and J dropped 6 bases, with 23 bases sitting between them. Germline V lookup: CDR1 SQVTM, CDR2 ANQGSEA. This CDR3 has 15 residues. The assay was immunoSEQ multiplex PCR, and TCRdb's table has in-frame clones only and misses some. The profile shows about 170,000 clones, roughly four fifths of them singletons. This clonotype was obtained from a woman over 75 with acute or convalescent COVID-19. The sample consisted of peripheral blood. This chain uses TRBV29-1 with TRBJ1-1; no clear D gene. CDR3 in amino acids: CSVHRRAGSIAEAFF. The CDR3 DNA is TGCAGCGTCCACCGTCGCGCGGGCAGTATCGCTGAAGCTTTCTTT.